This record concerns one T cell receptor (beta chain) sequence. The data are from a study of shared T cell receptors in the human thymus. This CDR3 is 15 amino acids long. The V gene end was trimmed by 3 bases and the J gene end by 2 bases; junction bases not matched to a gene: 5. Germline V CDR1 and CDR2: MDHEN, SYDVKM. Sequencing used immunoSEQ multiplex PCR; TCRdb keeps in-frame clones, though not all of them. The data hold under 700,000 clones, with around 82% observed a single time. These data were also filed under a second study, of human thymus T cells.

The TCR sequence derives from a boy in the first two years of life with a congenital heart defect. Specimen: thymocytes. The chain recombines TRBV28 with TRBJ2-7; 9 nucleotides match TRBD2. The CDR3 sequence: CASSFLRGRAYEQYF. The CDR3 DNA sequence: TGTGCCAGCAGTTTCCTTCGCGGGAGGGCCTACGAGCAGTACTTC.